This T cell receptor (beta chain) is drawn from a study of cytomegalovirus exposure and HLA in healthy donors. The assay was immunoSEQ multiplex PCR, and TCRdb's table has in-frame clones only and misses some. This repertoire shows around 150,000 clones, 89% found once; its top ten account for around 3.8%. This CDR3 is 13 amino acids long. With 6 bases clipped from V and 2 bases from J, the junction kept 3 bases outside the gene matches. From germline, CDR1 is MNHNS and CDR2 SASEGT. This TCR was sampled from a man between 18 and 29 years old in good health and CMV-seropositive. V and J are TRBV6-1 and TRBJ2-7, with 8 bases fitting TRBD1. Sequenced: PBMCs. The CDR3 sequence: CASRPGQAYEQYF. In DNA form, the CDR3 reads TGTGCCAGCAGACCGGGACAGGCCTACGAGCAGTACTTC.